The clone carrying this T cell receptor beta chain was detected ten times or more. Its antigen remains unknown. Each CDR3 protein gets one entry after TCRdb re-called the reads with MiXCR. The sample contains 140,000 to 150,000 distinct CDR3 sequences, over 30% of which appear only once. These data belong to a study of T cell repertoires in cytomegalovirus infection. The sequenced sample was CD8+ T cells from cultured PBMCs, obtained from culture after CMV antigen stimulation. This TCR was sampled from a human donor in good health (CMV status not recorded). Some clones in this sample may be carry-over from other donors' samples.

The CDR3 here is CASSTAWGADTQYF. CDR3 bases: TGTGCCAGCAGTACCGCGTGGGGGGCAGATACGCAGTATTTT. The chain couples TRBV27 to TRBJ2-3; possibly TRBD2 for D (6 bases). V lost 5 bases to trimming and J lost 4 bases, with 13 bases between them. The CDR3 totals 14 residues. Germline V gene lookup returns CDR1 MNHEY and CDR2 SMNVEV (reference sequence).